The subject of this entry is one TCR beta chain. Original data processing: Reference gene primer amplification gave nucleated cell count estimates. The protocol was immunoSEQ multiplex PCR, while the TCRdb copy is restricted to in-frame clones and leaves out a portion. V and J calls and clone size come straight from that table; D and trimming were deduced from the DNA. The sample has about 130,000 clones; more than 70% are singletons. The CDR3 runs to 15 residues. V lost 4 bases to trimming and J lost 3 bases, with 15 bases between them. Germline CDR1 reads SNHLY; CDR2 reads FYNNEI. The sample is drawn from a study of blood T cell repertoires in COVID-19. Study in general: Specimens from acute and convalescent COVID-19 originated in the United States, Italy and Spain.

This receptor was identified in a man aged 50 or older with acute or convalescent COVID-19. What was sequenced was peripheral blood. The rearrangement links TRBV2 to TRBJ2-5; the D gene is possibly TRBD2 (6 bases). CDR3 protein: CASSARESREETQYF. The CDR3 DNA reads TGTGCCAGCAGTGCCCGGGAGTCCAGGGAAGAGACCCAGTACTTC.